One sample yielded the 20 T cell receptor beta chains listed below, sequenced in a study of neurological immune-mediated disorders. TCRdb itself ran the 5' RACE reads through MiXCR, one entry per CDR3 protein. This sample has about 21,000 distinct CDR3 sequences, with 5.5% to 8% found just once. Material for sequencing was CD8+ T cells from blood. The receptors shown here come from a man younger than 35 in good health.

This clonotype has a count of ten or more. The J gene is TRBJ2-1, the V gene TRBV27; D is undetermined. The germline V gene has CDR1 MNHEY and CDR2 SMNVEV (reference sequence). This CDR3 spans 15 amino acids. Trimming took 6 bases from V and 0 from J, leaving 12 bases between them. The CDR3 DNA reads as TGTGCCAGCAGCAGGACCCCGAGCTCCTACAATGAGCAGTTCTTC. It is translated as CASSRTPSSYNEQFF.

This clonotype was recorded many times. The rearrangement joins TRBV27 to TRBJ2-5; TRBD2 matches 12 bases. Germline V lookup: CDR1 MNHEY, CDR2 SMNVEV (reference sequence). The CDR3 sequence is 16 residues long. V lost 4 bases, J lost 0 bases, and 3 bases stayed unmatched. As DNA, the CDR3 is TGTGCCAGCAGTTCTAGCGGGGGGGTGTACCAAGAGACCCAGTACTTC. Translated, it gives CASSSSGGVYQETQYF.

This chain links TRBV19 with TRBJ1-5; D is undetermined. The CDR3 length is 14 residues. Germline V CDR1 and CDR2: LNHDA, SQIVND (reference sequence). Trimming left V 0 bases short and J 6 bases short, with 9 bases between. The CDR3 bases are TGTGCCAGTAGTATAGACTCCGTTGGTCAGCCCCAGCATTTT. It encodes CASSIDSVGQPQHF.

In its sample, this clonotype was seen many times. The gene calls are TRBV7-9 and TRBJ2-7; TRBD1 aligns across 8 bases. The CDR3 is made up of 15 amino acids. Germline CDR1 and CDR2: SEHNR and FQNEAQ (reference sequence). Trimming at V came to 4 bases and at J to 0 bases, leaving 5 bases not matched to a gene. CDR3 in DNA: TGTGCCAGCAGCTGGGACAGGTCTAGCTCCTACGAGCAGTACTTC. Its protein is CASSWDRSSSYEQYF.

In its sample, this clonotype was seen many times. V gene TRBV10-3 combines with J gene TRBJ2-1; D is perhaps TRBD1 (5 bases). The V gene lost 6 bases and the J gene lost 5 bases, with 11 bases spanning the gap. Germline assignment: CDR1 ENHRY and CDR2 SYGVKD. The CDR3 sequence is 13 residues long. The CDR3 region is CAIRGVLDNEQFF. Here the CDR3 DNA reads TGTGCCATCAGAGGGGTGCTGGACAATGAGCAGTTCTTC.

This clonotype was seen at least ten times. DNA for the CDR3: TGCGCCAGCAGCTTGGAAGCGACAGACTACGAGCAGTACTTC. Encoded protein: CASSLEATDYEQYF. V and J are TRBV5-1 and TRBJ2-7, with D tentatively TRBD1 (5 bases). CDR1 is SGHRS, CDR2 YFSETQ, per germline. The length of the CDR3 is 14 residues. Trimming took 0 bases from V and 3 from J, leaving 10 bases between them.

In this sample, this clonotype turned up many times. The V and J genes are TRBV5-5 and TRBJ2-7; D is unresolved. The germline gives CDR1 SGHKS, CDR2 YYEKEE (reference sequence). Deletions cut 0 bases from V and 3 bases from J, with 13 bases between. This CDR3 spans 15 amino acids. As DNA, the CDR3 is TGTGCCAGCAGCTTGGTTGCAGCGAAGGGCTACGAGCAGTACTTC. It encodes CASSLVAAKGYEQYF.

This chain connects TRBV10-3 to TRBJ2-7, with TRBD2 matching 7 bases. After removal of 4 bases from V and 6 bases from J, the junction contained 6 bases not matched to a gene. The CDR3 extends over 13 amino acids. CDR1 and CDR2 (germline): ENHRY, SYGVKD. CDR3 sequence (DNA): TGTGCCATCAGTGGCAGGACTAGTGGCGAGCAGTACTTC. Its protein is CAISGRTSGEQYF.

This clonotype has at least ten counts. The gene calls are TRBV29-1 and TRBJ2-1, with 8 bases matching TRBD2. This CDR3 is 17 amino acids long. CDR1 and CDR2 (germline): SQVTM, ANQGSEA. Trimming took 7 bases from V and 4 from J; bases not matched to a gene: 18. CDR3 DNA sequence: TGCAGCGCCGATTCTCGTTCCGGGGGGGGACTTTACAATGAGCAGTTCTTC. Amino acid sequence: CSADSRSGGGLYNEQFF.

This clonotype was detected ten times or more. CDR3 coding DNA: TGTGCCAGCAGCCCTCGCCAATCCCAAGAGACCCAGTACTTC. Its protein product is CASSPRQSQETQYF. The chain combines TRBV7-9 with TRBJ2-5; no reliable D call. The V gene lost 5 bases and the J gene lost 1 base, with 11 bases spanning the gap. This CDR3 comprises 14 residues. The germline CDR1 and CDR2 sequences are SEHNR and FQNEAQ (reference sequence).

In this sample, this clonotype turned up many times. The V gene is TRBV20-1, the J gene TRBJ1-2; 7 nucleotides line up with TRBD1. The germline gives CDR1 DFQATT, CDR2 SNEGSKA (reference sequence). The CDR3 runs 15 residues. Trimming at V came to 0 bases and at J to 1 base, leaving 5 bases not matched to a gene. For the CDR3, the DNA is TGCAGTGCTAGAGAACCCGGGACAGATAACTATGGCTACACCTTC. It yields the protein CSAREPGTDNYGYTF.

In its sample, this clonotype was seen a few times. The genes are TRBV29-1 and TRBJ2-1; 10 nucleotides agree with TRBD1. Germline V gene lookup returns CDR1 SQVTM and CDR2 ANQGSEA. The CDR3 has 15 residues. V shed 4 bases, J shed 0 bases, and the junction held 3 bases outside the gene matches. Written as DNA, the CDR3 is TGCAGCGTTGTGGGACAGGGGAGCTCCTACAATGAGCAGTTCTTC. This gives the protein CSVVGQGSSYNEQFF.

This clonotype appeared many times. J is TRBJ1-2 and V is TRBV5-1; 8 nucleotides line up with TRBD1. Germline CDR1 SGHRS, CDR2 YFSETQ. There are 16 residues in the CDR3. V shed 4 bases, J shed 6 bases, and the junction held 14 bases outside the gene matches. Here the CDR3 reads CASSTPGQGVRDGYTF. In nucleotides, the CDR3 is TGCGCCAGCAGCACGCCCGGACAGGGCGTTAGGGATGGCTACACCTTC. Combining the CDR3 with reference TRBV5-1 and TRBJ1-2 gives the whole variable domain KAGVTQTPRYLIKTRGQQVTLSCSPISGHRSVSWYQQTPGQGLQFLFEYFSETQRNKGNFPGRFSGRQFSNSRSEMNVSTLELGDSALYLCASSTPGQGVRDGYTFGSGTRLTVV.

This clonotype occurred many times. The rearrangement joins TRBV6-4 to TRBJ1-1; 7 bases line up with TRBD1. The length of the CDR3 is 14 residues. The germline CDR1 and CDR2 sequences are MRHNA and SNTAGT. Unmatched junction bases numbered 10, after V lost 7 bases and J lost 5 bases. The CDR3 sequence is CASTAPRGRTEAFF. CDR3 sequence (DNA): TGTGCCAGCACTGCGCCTAGGGGGCGGACTGAAGCTTTCTTT.

In this sample, this clonotype turned up many times. V and J are TRBV29-1 and TRBJ1-1; 7 nucleotides agree with TRBD1. Trimming at V came to 6 bases and at J to 0 bases, leaving 13 bases not matched to a gene. Per germline, CDR1 SQVTM and CDR2 ANQGSEA. The CDR3 is 16 amino acids. The CDR3 coding sequence is TGCAGCGTAGTCTCATGGACAGGTTGGATGAACACTGAAGCTTTCTTT. Protein: CSVVSWTGWMNTEAFF.

By proportion, this clonotype is medium-sized. The chain recombines TRBV4-2 with TRBJ2-1; 10 bases are shared with TRBD2. CDR3 length equals 17 residues. Germline loops: CDR1 LGHNA, CDR2 YNFKEQ. The J segment lost 9 bases and the V segment lost 4 bases, leaving 15 bases of the junction unmatched. The CDR3 region is CASSPLTGLAGVGEQFF. DNA of the CDR3: TGTGCCAGCAGCCCTTTAACGGGGCTAGCGGGGGTAGGTGAGCAGTTCTTC.

This clonotype was seen ten or more times. The chain couples TRBV5-1 to TRBJ1-1, with D uncertain. Trimming took off 4 bases at V and 3 bases at J, with 13 bases between the two ends. This CDR3 is 14 amino acids long. Germline V lookup: CDR1 SGHRS, CDR2 YFSETQ. The CDR3, as DNA: TGCGCCAGCAGCCAAGCGGGAGGCTACACTGAAGCTTTCTTT. Its translation: CASSQAGGYTEAFF.

This clonotype showed up many times. For the CDR3, the DNA is TGTGCCAGCAGCGGATCAGGGGGCCATAATTCACCCCTCCACTTT. Protein product: CASSGSGGHNSPLHF. The chain employs TRBV5-6 and TRBJ1-6, with 8 positions matching TRBD1. CDR1 and CDR2 (germline): SGHDT, YYEEEE. CDR3 length: 15 amino acids. The ends lost 4 bases at V and 5 bases at J; junction bases unmatched: 5.

This clonotype was found many times. The chain joins TRBV5-1 to TRBJ1-1, with 9 nucleotides matching TRBD1. The CDR3 is 16 residues long. Germline-derived CDR1 and CDR2 are SGHRS and YFSETQ. After removal of 4 bases from V and 0 bases from J, the junction contained 7 bases not matched to a gene. This chain's CDR3 is CASSLQGAVMNTEAFF. The DNA of the CDR3 is TGCGCCAGCAGCCTACAGGGGGCGGTGATGAACACTGAAGCTTTCTTT.

This clonotype was observed many times. The genes are TRBV6-5 and TRBJ1-5; the D gene is possibly TRBD1 (5 bases). Germline V lookup: CDR1 MNHEY, CDR2 SVGAGI. Trimming pared 0 bases from V and 1 base from J, leaving 7 bases between. The CDR3 totals 15 residues. DNA for the CDR3: TGTGCCAGCAGTTACTCTTGGGACAGCAATCAGCCCCAGCATTTT. The encoded protein is CASSYSWDSNQPQHF.